This TCR beta chain was observed in a study of OX40 agonist ivuxolimab in advanced cancers. Turning to the study itself: Patients were infused with ivuxolimab every 2 weeks at 0.01 to 10 mg/kg. The mean age was roughly 60 years, ranging from roughly 23 to 90, with over 70% of participants male.

Here immunoSEQ multiplex PCR was the method, and the copy in TCRdb shows in-frame clones only, minus some. The table lists about 82,000 clones, 86% of them singletons, with over 0.75% in the top ten. Study outcomes and limitations: In the expanded peripheral T cells, antigen specificity was never determined.

The V and J ends lost 7 bases and 8 bases respectively, with 17 bases between them. This CDR3 has 14 amino acids. Germline V lookup: CDR1 LNHDA, CDR2 SQIVND (reference sequence). With regard to this clone: Its antigen is still unknown.

The sequencing here drew on CD4+ or CD8+ T cells sorted from blood, taken in a trial of the OX40 agonist ivuxolimab. The chain joins TRBV19 to TRBJ1-4, with D maybe TRBD1 (5 bases). The origin of this receptor is an adult with an advanced solid tumor such as melanoma, head and neck, liver or kidney cancer. Here the CDR3 reads CASTTGTLTEKLFF. The CDR3 coding sequence is TGTGCCAGTACGACCGGGACCTTAACAGAAAAACTGTTTTTT.